This is a list of T cell receptor beta chains from one sample in a study of long-term antiretroviral therapy in people with HIV. Measured with immunoSEQ multiplex PCR; TCRdb has only the in-frame clones, and not every one. The table has just under 8,000 clones, more than 65% seen once. Specimen: unsorted PBMCs, collected around 2.7 years before starting antiretroviral therapy. These receptors were collected from a man in his forties or fifties with HIV. The CDR3 runs from the conserved cysteine through the conserved F or W. A D gene is named only where the DNA matches it firmly. The size field is filled for only some rows; it gives once, few, many or a size class.

>-|TRBJ2-3|-|TRBV28
TGTGCCAGCAGTTTCAACGGCAGGGGAACCACAGATACGCAGTATTTT
CASSFNGRGTTDTQYF
>-|TRBJ2-7|-|TRBV6-1
TGTGCCAGCAGTGCTACGGACCTTTACACCTACGAGCAGTACTTC
CASSATDLYTYEQYF
>-|TRBJ2-1|TRBD1|TRBV5-1
TGCGCCAGCAGCTCGCGGACAGGGAGCAATGAGCAGTTCTTC
CASSSRTGSNEQFF
>-|TRBJ2-2|-|TRBV7-2
TGTGCCAGCAGCCATACTAGCTGGGAGGCCGGGGAGCTGTTTTTT
CASSHTSWEAGELFF
>-|TRBJ1-2|-|TRBV27
TGTGCCAGCAGTTCAGGGTTTGGCTACACCTTC
CASSSGFGYTF
>few|TRBJ1-2|TRBD1|TRBV5-1
TGCGCCAGCAGTTCAGGACAGGGGAGTTATGGCTACACCTTC
CASSSGQGSYGYTF
>once|TRBJ1-1|-|TRBV6-1
TGTGCCAGCAGGGGGGGTAATACTGAAGCTTTCTTT
CASRGGNTEAFF
>-|TRBJ2-7|-|TRBV11-2
TGTGCCAGCAGCTTACATCAGGGGATCGCCTATTACTCCTACGAGCAGTACTTC
CASSLHQGIAYYSYEQYF
>-|TRBJ2-7|-|TRBV15
TGTGCCACCAGCCGGGGCAAGGGAGTCAATTACGAGCAGTACTTC
CATSRGKGVNYEQYF
>-|TRBJ1-1|-|TRBV30
TGTGCCTGGAGTGTAAGTGTCGGGGACACTGAAGCTTTCTTT
CAWSVSVGDTEAFF
>-|TRBJ2-3|TRBD2|TRBV19
TGTGCCAGTAGTATTACGGGGGCGGGGGGTACAGATACGCAGTATTTT
CASSITGAGGTDTQYF
>-|TRBJ2-1|TRBD2|TRBV5-1
TGCGCCAGCAGGCTTGCGGGGGGCTCCTACAATGAGCAGTTCTTC
CASRLAGGSYNEQFF
>-|TRBJ1-4|-|TRBV7-8
TGTGCCAGCACACGTCCGAGAGGAGAAAAACTGTTTTTT
CASTRPRGEKLFF
>-|TRBJ2-7|TRBD2|TRBV5-4
TGTGCCAGCAGCCCTCGGGGAGGGTCCTACGAGCAGTACTTC
CASSPRGGSYEQYF
>-|TRBJ2-7|TRBD1|TRBV30
TGTGCCTGTAGCCGGGACAGCTACGAGCAGTACTTC
CACSRDSYEQYF
>-|TRBJ1-2|-|TRBV11-2
TGTGCCAGCAGCTTATCCAGGGAAGGTGGCTACACCTTC
CASSLSREGGYTF
>-|TRBJ2-2|-|TRBV5-1
TGCGCCAGCAGCTTGGGTTCTGGGGCCGGGGAGCTGTTTTTT
CASSLGSGAGELFF
>-|TRBJ1-2|-|TRBV29-1
TGCAGCGTTAGGGGCCTTCGGACGAACTATGGCTACACCTTC
CSVRGLRTNYGYTF
>-|TRBJ1-1|-|TRBV5-1
TGCGCCAGCAGCTTGGAATTAGGCGCTGAAGCTTTCTTT
CASSLELGAEAFF